Following are 15 T cell receptor beta chains from one sample sequenced in a study of blood T cell repertoires in COVID-19. TCRdb's copy holds only in-frame clones and misses some; the assay was immunoSEQ multiplex PCR. The data hold about 330,000 clones, with over 75% observed a single time. Sequences were obtained from peripheral blood. Source of these receptors: a woman aged 45-59 years with active or convalescent COVID-19.

V usage is TRBV6-5 and J usage is TRBJ1-1, with D uncertain. Between the trimmed V and J ends, which lost 7 bases and 5 bases, there was a span of 14 bases. Per the germline V gene, CDR1 is MNHEY and CDR2 is SVGAGI. The CDR3 runs 13 residues. In DNA, the CDR3 is TGTGCCAGCAATGGGAGAGGGTGGACTGAAGCTTTCTTT. Translating gives CASNGRGWTEAFF.

This clone was seen a handful of times. This CDR3 reads CASSVRFGQGNQPQHF. CDR3 nucleotides: TGTGCCAGCAGCGTACGCTTCGGACAGGGCAATCAGCCCCAGCATTTT. The J gene is TRBJ1-5, the V gene TRBV5-8, with TRBD1 identical over 7 bases. This CDR3 has 16 residues. CDR1 is SGHTS and CDR2 is YDEGEE in the germline V gene. The trim removed 4 bases at V and 2 bases at J, leaving 9 bases unmatched.

This sequence joins TRBV4-1 and TRBJ1-1; no reliable D call. The germline V gene has CDR1 MGHRA and CDR2 YSYEKL. CDR3 length equals 16 residues. V was cut by 0 bases and J by 1 base, with 12 bases left in between. The CDR3 DNA reads as TGCGCCAGCAGCCAAGAGGCCGGGATCCAGAACACTGAAGCTTTCTTT. Translation: CASSQEAGIQNTEAFF.

V and J are TRBV2 and TRBJ1-1; 8 nucleotides agree with TRBD1. The CDR3 loop spans 19 amino acids. V trimming: 4 bases; J trimming: 3 bases; junction bases outside the gene matches: 19. Germline V gene data show CDR1 as SNHLY and CDR2 as FYNNEI. Here the CDR3 DNA reads TGTGCCAGCAGTGCCCGGAGGGGCCAGGGGGCAAGAGGGTACACTGAAGCTTTCTTT. Protein sequence: CASSARRGQGARGYTEAFF.

The chain employs TRBV6-5 and TRBJ2-7, with 8 bases aligning to TRBD2. In germline, CDR1 is MNHEY, CDR2 SVGAGI. V was clipped by 7 bases and J by 2 bases; unmatched bases: 7. The CDR3 runs to 14 residues. CDR3 nucleotide sequence: TGTGCCAGCACTAACGGGGGGGGCGCCTACGAGCAGTACTTC. It codes for CASTNGGGAYEQYF.

This chain links TRBV18 with TRBJ2-7; 7 bases are shared with TRBD1. This CDR3 spans 16 amino acids. The germline V gene has CDR1 KGHSH and CDR2 LQKENI. Trimming cost V 6 bases and J 1 base; bases outside gene matches: 12. CDR3 protein: CASSLRPGQPSYEQYF. The CDR3 DNA reads as TGTGCCAGCTCCCTCCGACCGGGACAGCCTTCCTACGAGCAGTACTTC.

V usage is TRBV7-2 and J usage is TRBJ1-2, with a weak D call TRBD1 (5 bases). Germline V gene lookup returns CDR1 SGHTA and CDR2 FQGNSA. V was clipped by 5 bases and J by 4 bases, with 14 bases between them. The CDR3 sequence is 14 residues long. CDR3 coding DNA: TGTGCCAGCAGCCCCGGGGGGGTTGGCTATGGCTACACCTTC. As protein: CASSPGGVGYGYTF.

This chain connects TRBV4-1 to TRBJ2-1; no clear D gene. Looked up from germline, CDR1 is MGHRA and CDR2 is YSYEKL. This CDR3 contains 15 residues. V gave up 0 bases and J gave up 5 bases, with 11 bases separating them. The CDR3 region has the DNA TGCGCCAGCAGCCAAGAATTAGGCGGAAACAATGAGCAGTTCTTC. Its protein product is CASSQELGGNNEQFF.

This clone was counted a single time. DNA of the CDR3: TGTGCCAGCAGTTATGACAGGGGGGCGAGGGCCTACGAGCAGTACTTC. Translating it yields CASSYDRGARAYEQYF. The V gene is TRBV3-1 (or the pseudogene TRBV3-2), the J gene TRBJ2-7; 9 nucleotides agree with TRBD1. V was pared by 6 bases and J by 2 bases, with 11 bases of the junction left unmatched. Germline V gene sequence: CDR1 LGHDT, CDR2 YNNKEL (reference sequence). CDR3 length: 16 amino acids.

The J gene is TRBJ1-1, the V gene TRBV14; TRBD1 matches 10 bases. J was trimmed by 2 bases and V by 5 bases; bases with no gene match: 14. The CDR3 spans 18 residues. The germline V gene encodes CDR1 SGHDN and CDR2 FVKESK. This CDR3 reads CASSKGPTTGGPNTEAFF. The CDR3, as DNA: TGTGCCAGCAGCAAGGGACCCACGACAGGGGGCCCCAACACTGAAGCTTTCTTT.

The chain combines TRBV4-3 with TRBJ2-7; 10 bases agree with TRBD2. The CDR3 contains 15 residues. Germline V gene sequence: CDR1 LGHNA, CDR2 YSLEER. With V trimmed by 3 bases and J by 5 bases, 7 bases remained unmatched. The chain's CDR3 is CASSHTAGGKNEQYF. The CDR3 DNA follows: TGCGCCAGCAGCCATACAGCGGGAGGGAAGAACGAGCAGTACTTC.

The chain recombines TRBV7-2 with TRBJ1-5; possibly TRBD1 for D (5 bases). The CDR3 spans 15 residues. With 0 bases removed from V and 1 base from J, the gap between germline ends came to 7 bases. Germline V gene data show CDR1 as SGHTA and CDR2 as FQGNSA. The CDR3 here is CASSLARQSNQPQHF. CDR3 coding DNA: TGTGCCAGCAGCTTAGCGCGACAGAGCAATCAGCCCCAGCATTTT. Full variable domain (missing parts from reference TRBV7-2 and TRBJ1-5): GAGVSQSPSNKVTEKGKDVELRCDPISGHTALYWYRQSLGQGLEFLIYFQGNSAPDKSGLPSDRFSAERTGGSVSTLTIQRTQQEDSAVYLCASSLARQSNQPQHFGDGTRLSIL.

The J gene is TRBJ1-6, the V gene TRBV11-2; a possible D gene is TRBD1 (6 bases). Germline V gene lookup returns CDR1 SGHAT and CDR2 FQNNGV. The ends were cut back, 2 bases at V and 6 bases at J, with 11 bases in the middle. The length of the CDR3 is 15 residues. CDR3 residues: CASSLTRGGNSPLHF. In nucleotides, the CDR3 is TGTGCCAGCAGCTTAACGAGGGGGGGTAATTCACCCCTCCACTTT.

This CDR3 is CASSPGQGARGGELFF. Here the CDR3 DNA reads TGTGCCAGCAGCCCCGGACAGGGGGCGCGGGGCGGGGAGCTGTTTTTT. The gene calls are TRBV5-4 and TRBJ2-2; the match to TRBD1 covers 11 bases. Germline V lookup: CDR1 SGHNT, CDR2 YYREEE (reference sequence). The V and J ends lost 4 bases and 7 bases, in that order; junction bases with no gene match: 9. The CDR3 consists of 16 residues.

In its sample, this clone was seen once. The V call is TRBV7-2, the J call TRBJ1-5; a weak D match, TRBD1 (6 bases). CDR1 SGHTA and CDR2 FQGNSA come from the germline V gene. Trimming shortened V by 4 bases and J by 7 bases, and 20 bases separated the two germline ends. The CDR3 length is 16 residues. The CDR3: CASSSMGGRVDQPQHF. DNA of the CDR3: TGTGCCAGCAGCTCCATGGGGGGGCGAGTCGACCAGCCCCAGCATTTT.